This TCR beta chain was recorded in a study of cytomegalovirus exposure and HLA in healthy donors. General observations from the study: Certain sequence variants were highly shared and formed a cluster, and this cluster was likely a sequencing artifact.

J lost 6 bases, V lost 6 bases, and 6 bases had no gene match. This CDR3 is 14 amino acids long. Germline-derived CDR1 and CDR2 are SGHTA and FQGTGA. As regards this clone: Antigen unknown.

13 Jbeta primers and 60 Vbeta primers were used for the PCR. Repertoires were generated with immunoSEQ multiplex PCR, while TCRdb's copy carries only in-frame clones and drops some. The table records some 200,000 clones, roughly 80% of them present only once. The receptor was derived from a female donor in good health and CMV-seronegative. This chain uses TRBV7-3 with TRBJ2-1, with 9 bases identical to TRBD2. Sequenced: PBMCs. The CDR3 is CASRRTSESNEQFF. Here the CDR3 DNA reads TGTGCCAGCAGGCGGACTAGCGAGAGCAATGAGCAGTTCTTC.